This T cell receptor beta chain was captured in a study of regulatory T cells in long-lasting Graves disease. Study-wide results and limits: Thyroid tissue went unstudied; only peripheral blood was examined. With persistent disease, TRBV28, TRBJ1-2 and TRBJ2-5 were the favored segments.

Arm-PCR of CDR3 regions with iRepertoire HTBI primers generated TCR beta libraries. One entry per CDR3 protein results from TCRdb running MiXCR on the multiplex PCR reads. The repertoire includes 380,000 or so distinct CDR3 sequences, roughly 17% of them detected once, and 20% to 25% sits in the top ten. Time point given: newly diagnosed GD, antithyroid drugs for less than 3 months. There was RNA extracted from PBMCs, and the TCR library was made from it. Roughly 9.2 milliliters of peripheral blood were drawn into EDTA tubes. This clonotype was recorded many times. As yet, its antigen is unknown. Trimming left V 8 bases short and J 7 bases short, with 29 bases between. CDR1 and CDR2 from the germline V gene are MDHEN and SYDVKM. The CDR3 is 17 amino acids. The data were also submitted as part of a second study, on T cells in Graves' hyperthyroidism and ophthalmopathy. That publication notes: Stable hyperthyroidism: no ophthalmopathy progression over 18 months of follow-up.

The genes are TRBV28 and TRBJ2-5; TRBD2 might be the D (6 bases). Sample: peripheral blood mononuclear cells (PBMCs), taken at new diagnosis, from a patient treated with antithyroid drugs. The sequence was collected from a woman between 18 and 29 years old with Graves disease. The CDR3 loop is CASGPLLGTFSPPTQYF. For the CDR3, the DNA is TGTGCCAGCGGCCCGCTACTCGGGACTTTTTCTCCACCGACCCAGTACTTC.